This T cell receptor beta chain derives from a study of blood T cell repertoires in COVID-19. Study at large: The samples span acute and convalescent COVID-19 from the United States, Italy and Spain. Sample material is recorded as cDNA or gDNA derived from T cells, B-cell-depleted T cells, or PBMCs.

Per the original data handling: From reference gene primer amplification, estimates of nucleated cell counts were derived. Profiled with immunoSEQ multiplex PCR; TCRdb holds only in-frame clones, not every one. V and J calls and clone size come straight from that table; D and trimming were deduced from the DNA. This table has a few hundred thousand clones, 85% appearing once. The V gene lost 5 bases and the J gene lost 0 bases, with 9 bases spanning the gap. Germline CDR1 KGHDR, CDR2 SFDVKD. The CDR3 is made up of 14 amino acids. This chain uses TRBV24-1 with TRBJ1-2, with D perhaps matching TRBD1 (5 bases). This receptor was identified in a woman between 18 and 29 years old with acute or convalescent COVID-19. Sequencing was carried out using peripheral blood. The CDR3 reads CATSGRGSNYGYTF. Here the CDR3 DNA reads TGTGCCACCAGTGGGAGGGGATCTAACTATGGCTACACCTTC.